A selection of T cell receptor beta chains follows, all from one sample in a study of shared clonotypes between healthy human individuals. Sequenced by immunoSEQ multiplex PCR; TCRdb stores in-frame clones only, minus some. The repertoire holds some 1,600,000 clones, 95% to 99% seen once, with 0.4% to 0.45% in the top ten. Sample: naive CD4+ T cells sorted from blood. All receptors come from a man aged 25 to 40 in good health. CDR3s include the opening cysteine and the closing phenylalanine or tryptophan. A D gene is named only where the DNA matches it firmly. Expanded clones get a size class; other rows say once, few or many, or leave the size out.

d_gene | abundance | len | j_gene | v_gene | CDR3aa | CDR3nt
TRBD2 | - | 16 | TRBJ2-1 | TRBV28 | CASRPQSGTSGSIQFF | TGTGCCAGCAGACCGCAATCCGGGACTAGCGGGAGTATCCAGTTCTTC
TRBD1 | - | 15 | TRBJ2-5 | TRBV6-5 | CASSYIGQGQETQYF | TGTGCCAGCAGTTACATAGGACAGGGACAAGAGACCCAGTACTTC
TRBD2 | - | 17 | TRBJ2-1 | TRBV5-6 | CASSRPGLAGVGNEQFF | TGTGCCAGCAGCCGACCGGGACTAGCGGGAGTGGGGAATGAGCAGTTCTTC
- | once | 16 | TRBJ2-3 | TRBV18 | CASSPLDHPSTDTQYF | TGTGCCAGCTCACCCCTCGACCATCCTAGCACAGATACGCAGTATTTT
- | - | 14 | TRBJ2-5 | TRBV5-4 | CASSPGGRGETQYF | TGTGCCAGCTCTCCCGGAGGGCGGGGAGAGACCCAGTACTTC
- | - | 14 | TRBJ2-1 | TRBV7-3 | CASSLTSTYNEQFF | TGTGCCAGCAGCTTAACTAGCACTTACAATGAGCAGTTCTTC
- | - | 11 | TRBJ2-1 | TRBV20-1 | CSALLPLGQFF | TGCAGTGCCCTTCTCCCCTTGGGGCAGTTCTTC
- | - | 12 | TRBJ2-1 | TRBV2 | CASGSFYNEQFF | TGTGCCAGCGGCTCTTTTTACAATGAGCAGTTCTTC
- | - | 13 | TRBJ1-5 | TRBV10-3 | CAISAQGNQPQHF | TGTGCCATCAGCGCCCAGGGGAATCAGCCCCAGCATTTT
- | once | 14 | TRBJ1-5 | TRBV11-2 | CASSLRPGNQPQHF | TGTGCCAGCAGCTTACGGCCAGGCAATCAGCCCCAGCATTTT
- | - | 12 | TRBJ1-1 | TRBV15 | CATSSPGTEAFF | TGTGCCACCAGCAGCCCCGGGACTGAAGCTTTCTTT
- | - | 11 | TRBJ2-1 | TRBV11-2 | CASSFRAPVFF | TGTGCCAGCAGCTTCCGGGCGCCCGTTTTCTTC
TRBD1 | - | 15 | TRBJ1-1 | TRBV5-5 | CASSTEGTGVTEAFF | TGTGCCAGCAGCACGGAAGGGACAGGGGTGACTGAAGCTTTCTTT
TRBD1 | - | 15 | TRBJ2-7 | TRBV5-1 | CASSLMTGGGYEQYF | TGCGCCAGCAGCTTAATGACAGGGGGCGGATACGAACAGTACTTC
- | - | 16 | TRBJ2-5 | TRBV11-2 | CASKRGRLGTKETQYF | TGTGCCAGCAAGAGAGGTCGATTGGGAACTAAGGAGACCCAGTACTTC
- | - | 11 | TRBJ1-1 | TRBV20-1 | CSARFSTEAFF | TGCAGTGCTAGATTTAGCACTGAAGCTTTCTTT
- | - | 14 | TRBJ1-2 | TRBV28 | CASSSVGDAYGYTF | TGTGCCAGCAGTTCAGTAGGGGATGCCTATGGCTACACCTTC
TRBD1 | - | 16 | TRBJ2-3 | TRBV19 | CASSIVGGQVSDTQYF | TGTGCCAGTAGTATAGTAGGGGGACAGGTCTCAGATACGCAGTATTTT
TRBD2 | - | 14 | TRBJ2-3 | TRBV6-5 | CASSPSGGADTQYF | TGTGCCAGCTCACCGAGCGGGGGGGCAGATACGCAGTATTTT
TRBD1 | - | 16 | TRBJ1-5 | TRBV7-8 | CASSRKWTGWDQPQHF | TGTGCCAGCAGCCGGAAGTGGACAGGGTGGGATCAGCCCCAGCATTTT
- | - | 18 | TRBJ1-2 | TRBV5-4 | CASSLGLRRGEGGYGYTF | TGTGCCAGCAGCTTGGGGCTGCGGAGGGGGGAAGGCGGCTATGGCTACACCTTC
- | - | 14 | TRBJ1-5 | TRBV19 | CASSRNRPDQPQHF | TGTGCCAGTAGTAGGAACAGACCGGATCAGCCCCAGCATTTT